This T cell receptor (beta chain) was sequenced for a study of metastatic and nonmetastatic thyroid tumors. Study overall: Blood and tumor or nodule tissue repertoires from malignant and benign thyroid patients were compared.

This clone was observed a handful of times. No patient had received any treatment before thyroid surgery. TCRdb reanalyzed the PCR reads via MiXCR. The sample carries about 41,000 clones, 28% recorded once. The sequencing sample was made of blood. The TCR sequence derives from a male donor with papillary thyroid cancer or a benign thyroid nodule (not recorded which). Some clones in this sample may be carry-over from other donors' samples.

The chain's CDR3 is CASSLNGAGNTIYF. CDR3 nucleotides: TGTGCCAGCAGCTTAAACGGAGCGGGAAACACCATATATTTT. The V call is TRBV7-2, the J call TRBJ1-3, with no clear D. V was clipped by 2 bases and J by 4 bases, with 9 bases between them. The germline V gene has CDR1 SGHTA and CDR2 FQGNSA. The CDR3 runs 14 residues.